The 10 T cell receptor beta chains below come from one sample, sequenced in a study of blood T cells in healthy people across ages. A second roughly 6 to 11 cycle PCR used barcoded and J-beta primers. In TCRdb, the 5' RACE reads were re-called with MiXCR into one record per CDR3 protein. Of roughly 730,000 distinct CDR3 sequences listed, roughly 50% were seen once; the top ten hold about 26%. Sequenced sample: blood. These receptors were taken from a man aged 40-55 years in good health.

This clonotype has a handful of counts. The chain has TRBV2 and TRBJ2-3; D possibly corresponds to TRBD2 (5 bases). Between the trimmed V and J ends, which lost 4 bases and 9 bases, there was a span of 23 bases. The CDR3 length is 16 residues. Germline V gene lookup returns CDR1 SNHLY and CDR2 FYNNEI. The CDR3 reads CASSGGLAVAKSTQYF. CDR3 nucleotides: TGTGCCAGCAGTGGAGGACTCGCCGTAGCTAAATCAACGCAGTATTTT. Using reference TRBV2 and TRBJ2-3 for the parts outside the CDR3, the full variable domain is EPEVTQTPSHQVTQMGQEVILRCVPISNHLYFYWYRQILGQKVEFLVSFYNNEISEKSEIFDDQFSVERPDGSNFTLKIRSTKLEDSAMYFCASSGGLAVAKSTQYFGPGTRLTVL.

V gene TRBV10-2 combines with J gene TRBJ2-1; 11 positions match TRBD2. Trimming removed 3 bases from V and 0 bases from J; junction bases left unmatched: 7. Germline values: CDR1 WSHSY, CDR2 SAAADI. This CDR3 comprises 18 residues. CDR3 coding DNA: TGCGCCAGCAGTGATACTAGCGGGAGCGCAAGCTCCTACAATGAGCAGTTCTTC. This translates into CASSDTSGSASSYNEQFF.

The chain carries TRBV7-9 and TRBJ2-5; a weak D match, TRBD2 (6 bases). The CDR3 runs to 14 residues. Trimming took off 7 bases at V and 11 bases at J, with 23 bases between the two ends. CDR1 and CDR2 (germline): SEHNR, FQNEAQ (reference sequence). This CDR3 reads CASMRDSLYNEQYF. The CDR3 DNA follows: TGTGCCAGCATGCGGGACTCCCTATACAATGAGCAGTACTTC. The full variable domain, in which reference TRBV7-9 and TRBJ2-5 provide the parts outside the CDR3, is DTGVSQNPRHKITKRGQNVTFRCDPISEHNRLYWYRQTLGQGPEFLTYFQNEAQLEKSRLLSDRFSAERPKGSFSTLEIQRTEQGDSAMYLCASMRDSLYNEQYFGPGTRLLVL.

The chain employs TRBV15 and TRBJ2-1, with a weak D call TRBD1 (6 bases). Germline V CDR1 and CDR2: LNHNV, YYDKDF (reference sequence). The CDR3 totals 13 residues. Trimming took 8 bases from V and 3 from J, leaving 11 bases between them. In DNA, the CDR3 is TGTGCCACCTCTCAGGGGAGCTACAATGAGCAGTTCTTC. This codes for CATSQGSYNEQFF.

The gene calls are TRBV5-4 and TRBJ2-4; D tentatively reads TRBD1 or TRBD2 (7 bases each). The V and J ends lost 6 bases and 13 bases respectively, with 14 bases between them. CDR3 size: 11 residues. Germline loops: CDR1 SGHNT, CDR2 YYREEE (reference sequence). The CDR3 protein is CASIQGREQYF. CDR3 nucleotides: TGTGCCAGCATACAGGGGAGGGAGCAGTACTTC.

V is TRBV14 and J is TRBJ1-6; 8 bases line up with TRBD1. The V gene end was trimmed by 3 bases and the J gene end by 11 bases; junction bases not matched to a gene: 9. The germline V gene encodes CDR1 SGHDN and CDR2 FVKESK. The CDR3 is 15 amino acids. For the CDR3, the DNA is TGTGCCAGCAGCCAGGGACAGGCAGGGACTACACCCCTCCACTTT. The encoded protein is CASSQGQAGTTPLHF.

This chain connects TRBV5-1 to TRBJ1-2, with 10 bases that match TRBD1. The germline V gene encodes CDR1 SGHRS and CDR2 YFSETQ. The CDR3 has 14 residues. V trimming: 0 bases; J trimming: 7 bases; junction bases outside the gene matches: 3. The CDR3 bases are TGCGCCAGCAGCTTGGGACAGGGGGCCCTTGGCTACACCTTC. Translation gives CASSLGQGALGYTF.

The CDR3 DNA sequence: TGTGCCAGCAGTTCGACTAGTGATAGGCGAGAGACCCAGTACTTC. Residues: CASSSTSDRRETQYF. The chain is built from TRBV28 and TRBJ2-5; D is possibly TRBD2 (6 bases). With 4 bases removed from V and 4 bases from J, the gap between germline ends came to 16 bases. The CDR3 has 15 amino acids. Germline V lookup: CDR1 MDHEN, CDR2 SYDVKM.

The rearrangement links TRBV12-3 or TRBV12-4 to TRBJ2-5; TRBD1 is a possible D gene (6 bases). Trimming took 5 bases from V and 5 from J, leaving 12 bases between them. The CDR3 has 13 residues. The CDR3 coding sequence is TGTGCCAGCAGTGTTAACAGGGAGGAGACCCAGTACTTC. Protein sequence: CASSVNREETQYF.

DNA of the CDR3: TGCAGTGCTAGAGATTTGGGGGAGGGCGTTAGATATGGGCAGTTCTTC. It encodes CSARDLGEGVRYGQFF. This chain joins TRBV20-1 and TRBJ2-1; 7 bases are a match to TRBD2. With V trimmed by 0 bases and J by 12 bases, 17 bases remained unmatched. This CDR3 comprises 16 residues. Germline CDR1 reads DFQATT; CDR2 reads SNEGSKA (reference sequence).